These 31 T cell receptor beta chains were all obtained from the same sample, sequenced in a study of cytomegalovirus exposure and HLA in healthy donors (TCRdb year 2017). Libraries were made using the immunoSEQ multiplex PCR assay. The multiplex PCR relied on a mix of 60 forward primers for TCR Vbeta segments and 13 reverse primers for TCR Jbeta segments. In TCRdb, the immuneACCESS table is reduced to in-frame sequences with V and J assigned. These tables do not hold every clone; where another copy was compared, an unresolved V gene accounts for under half, and the others remain unexplained. The sample contains around 300,000 clones, more than 55% of them found a single time. The ten largest clones represent approximately 2.1% of the sample. The sample consisted of PBMCs. The receptors stem from a female donor in good health and CMV-seronegative.

The chain couples TRBV6-6 to TRBJ2-5, with no clear D. Trimming cost V 6 bases and J 5 bases, with 10 bases left between them. Germline V gives CDR1 MNHNY, CDR2 SVGAGI (reference sequence). The CDR3 runs to 12 residues. This CDR3 reads CASSQAFETQYF. CDR3 nucleotides: TGTGCCAGCAGCCAGGCTTTCGAGACCCAGTACTTC.

This clone was detected only a few times. The chain recombines TRBV30 with TRBJ2-1; 9 bases are shared with TRBD2. Germline CDR1 reads GTSNPN; CDR2 reads SVGIG (reference sequence). Trimming cost V 2 bases and J 6 bases; bases outside gene matches: 5. The CDR3 is 14 amino acids. CDR3 nucleotides: TGTGCCTGGAGTTTTAGCGGGGGAGTCAATGAGCAGTTCTTC. It codes for CAWSFSGGVNEQFF.

The chain is built from TRBV9 and TRBJ2-1; 8 bases are a match to TRBD2. Germline V gives CDR1 SGDLS, CDR2 YYNGEE. The CDR3 consists of 16 residues. Trimming removed 4 bases from V and 2 bases from J; junction bases left unmatched: 8. The CDR3 region is CASSLLAAGAYNEQFF. The CDR3 DNA reads TGTGCCAGCAGCCTACTAGCGGCCGGGGCCTACAATGAGCAGTTCTTC.

This sequence joins TRBV7-2 and TRBJ1-1; 7 bases match TRBD1. Germline V gene lookup returns CDR1 SGHTA and CDR2 FQGNSA. CDR3 length: 14 residues. The trim removed 3 bases at V and 1 base at J, leaving 2 bases unmatched. In DNA form, the CDR3 reads TGTGCCAGCAGCTTGACAGGGACGAACACTGAAGCTTTCTTT. It yields the protein CASSLTGTNTEAFF.

The table lists this clone with a few counts. This rearrangement joins TRBV7-2 to TRBJ2-1, with D tentatively TRBD2 (6 bases). V shed 1 base and J shed 7 bases, with 8 bases lying between them. Germline lookup yields CDR1 SGHTA and CDR2 FQGNSA. This CDR3 contains 13 residues. DNA for the CDR3: TGTGCCAGCAGCTTAGTTCGGGGGAATGAGCAGTTCTTC. It is translated as CASSLVRGNEQFF.

The J gene is TRBJ1-1, the V gene TRBV25-1; the match to TRBD1 covers 7 bases. This CDR3 contains 14 residues. Germline V gene data show CDR1 as MGHDK and CDR2 as SYGVNS. Trimming removed 3 bases from V and 2 bases from J; junction bases left unmatched: 3. CDR3 sequence: CASSDHRGNTEAFF. CDR3 nucleotides: TGTGCCAGCAGTGACCACAGGGGAAACACTGAAGCTTTCTTT. The full variable domain, in which reference TRBV25-1 and TRBJ1-1 provide the parts outside the CDR3, is EADIYQTPRYLVIGTGKKITLECSQTMGHDKMYWYQQDPGMELHLIHYSYGVNSTEKGDLSSESTVSRIRTEHFPLTLESARPSHTSQYLCASSDHRGNTEAFFGQGTRLTVV.

J is TRBJ2-5 and V is TRBV19; 9 bases agree with TRBD1. Germline V CDR1 and CDR2: LNHDA, SQIVND (reference sequence). This CDR3 is 14 amino acids long. V shed 7 bases and J 3 bases; nucleotides not matched to a gene: 6. The CDR3 DNA is TGTGCCAGTACCGGGACAGGGTGGGAAGAGACCCAGTACTTC. Translating it yields CASTGTGWEETQYF.

Note on this clone: Additional DNA sequences in this sample encode the identical CDR3. Here the CDR3 reads CASSPWAGRSNEKLFF. The DNA of the CDR3 is TGTGCCAGTAGCCCCTGGGCAGGGAGGTCTAATGAAAAACTGTTTTTT. The chain has TRBV27 and TRBJ1-4; a weak D match, TRBD1 (5 bases). Deletions cut 9 bases from V and 3 bases from J, with 20 bases between. Germline V gene sequence: CDR1 MNHEY, CDR2 SMNVEV (reference sequence). This CDR3 is built from 16 residues.

The CDR3 nucleotides read TGTGCTAGTGGTACCGGCGGGGAATTGGGCACCATATATTTT. This translates into CASGTGGELGTIYF. The chain joins TRBV12-5 to TRBJ1-3; D uncertain. Germline CDR1 and CDR2: LGHNT and FRNRAP. V was cut by 5 bases and J by 9 bases, with 17 bases left in between. The CDR3 consists of 14 residues.

The chain joins TRBV27 to TRBJ1-1; the D gene is possibly TRBD1 (6 bases). Germline V gene lookup returns CDR1 MNHEY and CDR2 SMNVEV (reference sequence). Trimming cost V 8 bases and J 4 bases, with 17 bases left between them. CDR3 length: 14 residues. The CDR3 loop reads CASGGLFWGTEAFF. CDR3 DNA: TGTGCCAGCGGGGGCCTGTTTTGGGGCACTGAAGCTTTCTTT.

V usage is TRBV5-1 and J usage is TRBJ2-5; 10 bases map to TRBD2. CDR3 length: 19 residues. Trimming took 3 bases from V and 2 from J; bases not matched to a gene: 16. Germline V CDR1 and CDR2: SGHRS, YFSETQ. In DNA, the CDR3 is TGCGCCAGCAGCTCCGGTTCAGGGGGCTTAGCGGGGGGACAAGAGACCCAGTACTTC. Its protein is CASSSGSGGLAGGQETQYF. Based on the CDR3 plus reference TRBV5-1 and TRBJ2-5, the full variable domain is KAGVTQTPRYLIKTRGQQVTLSCSPISGHRSVSWYQQTPGQGLQFLFEYFSETQRNKGNFPGRFSGRQFSNSRSEMNVSTLELGDSALYLCASSSGSGGLAGGQETQYFGPGTRLLVL.

This chain links TRBV5-4 with TRBJ1-1; TRBD1 is a possible D gene (6 bases). V was pared by 2 bases and J by 1 base, with 15 bases between. The CDR3 runs to 16 residues. Germline V gene data show CDR1 as SGHNT and CDR2 as YYREEE (reference sequence). The CDR3 protein is CASSFQRGGGNTEAFF. CDR3 nucleotides: TGTGCCAGCAGCTTTCAACGGGGGGGCGGGAACACTGAAGCTTTCTTT.

The rearrangement joins TRBV7-3 to TRBJ2-3; D gene unclear. Deletions cut 6 bases from V and 1 base from J, with 11 bases between. The CDR3 length is 14 residues. From germline, CDR1 is SGHTA and CDR2 FQGTGA. CDR3 amino acids: CASRPQAGTDTQYF. CDR3 in DNA: TGTGCCAGCAGGCCGCAAGCCGGCACAGATACGCAGTATTTT.

This clone is a singleton in its sample. The V gene is TRBV21-1, the J gene TRBJ2-7; the table names TRBD1, a call not compared with the DNA. TRBV21-1 is a recognized pseudogene. The CDR3 consists of 13 residues. The CDR3 bases are TGTGCCAGCAGCAGTGGACAGGGCAACGAGCAGTACTTC. Translated, it gives CASSSGQGNEQYF.

Remarks on this clone: The germline gene is not matched at one end of the junction; a read error may be the cause. The chain recombines TRBV10-3 with TRBJ1-1, with D perhaps matching TRBD1 (6 bases). CDR1 and CDR2 from the germline V gene are ENHRY and SYGVKD. The CDR3 is 15 amino acids. The CDR3 DNA sequence: TGTGCCATCAGTGACCTCAGGGGTCAGAACGCTGAAGCTTTCTTT. It specifies CAISDLRGQNAEAFF.

V gene TRBV2 combines with J gene TRBJ1-5; possibly TRBD1 for D (6 bases). The CDR3 is 20 amino acids. In germline, CDR1 is SNHLY, CDR2 FYNNEI. V was shortened by 6 bases and J by 0 bases, with 27 bases between the two germline ends. Here the CDR3 reads CASSRKGPGVDVYSNQPQHF. CDR3 nucleotide sequence: TGTGCCAGCAGCCGCAAGGGGCCAGGGGTCGACGTTTATAGCAATCAGCCCCAGCATTTT.

The chain's CDR3 is CASSQDAGRGNQPQHF. CDR3 bases: TGCGCCAGCAGCCAAGATGCGGGTCGGGGCAATCAGCCCCAGCATTTT. The chain combines TRBV4-1 with TRBJ1-5; D is ambiguous. Germline CDR1 is MGHRA and CDR2 is YSYEKL. Trimming took off 0 bases at V and 2 bases at J, with 11 bases between the two ends. There are 16 residues in the CDR3.

V is TRBV7-2 and J is TRBJ1-1, with D uncertain. The germline V and J ends were trimmed by 6 bases and 1 base, with 18 bases remaining between them. CDR3 length: 16 residues. Germline V CDR1 and CDR2: SGHTA, FQGNSA. CDR3 protein: CASSPPPGRQNTEAFF. As DNA, the CDR3 is TGTGCCAGCAGTCCCCCGCCCGGCAGACAGAACACTGAAGCTTTCTTT. Together with reference TRBV7-2 and TRBJ1-1, the CDR3 gives the full variable domain: GAGVSQSPSNKVTEKGKDVELRCDPISGHTALYWYRQSLGQGLEFLIYFQGNSAPDKSGLPSDRFSAERTGGSVSTLTIQRTQQEDSAVYLCASSPPPGRQNTEAFFGQGTRLTVV.

This clone has a single count. V gene TRBV5-6 combines with J gene TRBJ2-1; 12 positions agree with TRBD2. Germline CDR1 is SGHDT and CDR2 is YYEEEE. V lost 4 bases to trimming and J lost 10 bases; unmatched junction nucleotides: 9. The CDR3 is 15 amino acids. As DNA, the CDR3 is TGTGCCAGCAGCCTAGCGGGAGGGCCGGGCTTCGAGCAGTTCTTC. Translating it yields CASSLAGGPGFEQFF.

CDR3 nucleotide sequence: TGTGCCAGCAGTTGGGGAGTCGCGGGAGCCTACGAGCAGTACTTC. This encodes CASSWGVAGAYEQYF. The chain links TRBV6-5 to TRBJ2-5; TRBD2 agrees at 7 bases. The assigned J gene may be wrong: the sequence end matches TRBJ2-7 better. The germline V gene has CDR1 MNHEY and CDR2 SVGAGI. The CDR3 totals 15 residues.

The chain employs TRBV5-1 and TRBJ2-1; tentatively, D is TRBD2 (7 bases). The CDR3 covers 18 residues. Germline V lookup: CDR1 SGHRS, CDR2 YFSETQ. With 4 bases removed from V and 0 bases from J, the gap between germline ends came to 20 bases. In DNA, the CDR3 is TGCGCCAGCAGCCCGGGGGCGGGAGCCATTAGCTCCTACAATGAGCAGTTCTTC. This translates into CASSPGAGAISSYNEQFF.

This rearrangement joins TRBV6-5 to TRBJ1-3; 9 bases map to TRBD1. Losses at the gene ends were 6 bases for V and 3 bases for J; bases not matched to a gene: 6. This CDR3 contains 15 residues. Germline V gene sequence: CDR1 MNHEY, CDR2 SVGAGI. CDR3 amino acids: CASRETGGSGNTIYF. The DNA of the CDR3 is TGTGCCAGCAGGGAGACAGGGGGAAGTGGAAACACCATATATTTT.

CDR3: CASSIAPGQGYEQFF. For the CDR3, the DNA is TGTGCCAGTAGTATAGCCCCGGGACAGGGGTATGAGCAGTTCTTC. This rearrangement joins TRBV19 to TRBJ2-1; 10 bases map to TRBD1. Per germline, CDR1 LNHDA and CDR2 SQIVND (reference sequence). The CDR3 has 15 residues. J lost 8 bases, V lost 1 base, and 5 bases had no gene match.

J is TRBJ2-2 and V is TRBV6-5; D call uncertain. Germline loops: CDR1 MNHEY, CDR2 SVGAGI. V shed 0 bases and J shed 6 bases, with 11 bases lying between them. The CDR3 has 15 amino acids. The chain's CDR3 is CASSYSNSYAGELFF. The CDR3 nucleotides are TGTGCCAGCAGTTACTCGAACAGTTATGCCGGGGAGCTGTTTTTT.

The gene calls are TRBV11-3 and TRBJ2-5; 9 bases match TRBD2. Germline CDR1 SGHNT, CDR2 YENEEA. The CDR3 length is 15 residues. The ends lost 4 bases at V and 4 bases at J; junction bases unmatched: 7. CDR3 sequence reads: CASSYRVAGVETQYF. The CDR3, as DNA: TGTGCCAGCAGCTATAGGGTAGCGGGAGTAGAGACCCAGTACTTC.

This clone has a handful of counts. The V and J genes are TRBV7-2 and TRBJ2-1; 8 bases are shared with TRBD2. The CDR3 runs to 17 residues. CDR1 SGHTA and CDR2 FQGNSA come from the germline V gene. J was trimmed by 6 bases and V by 4 bases; bases with no gene match: 14. The CDR3, as DNA: TGTGCCAGCAGCTATTCCCCCGGGACTAGTATCTTCAATGAGCAGTTCTTC. This codes for CASSYSPGTSIFNEQFF.

This chain uses TRBV2 with TRBJ2-2, with 8 bases matching TRBD1. Trimming at V came to 7 bases and at J to 0 bases, leaving 7 bases not matched to a gene. Germline V gene lookup returns CDR1 SNHLY and CDR2 FYNNEI. There are 16 residues in the CDR3. CDR3 sequence (DNA): TGTGCCAGCATCCAGGGGGCCCCCTCGAACACCGGGGAGCTGTTTTTT. Protein product: CASIQGAPSNTGELFF.

V gene TRBV19 combines with J gene TRBJ2-3; 7 bases are shared with TRBD1. This CDR3 has 16 residues. CDR1 and CDR2 (germline): LNHDA, SQIVND (reference sequence). The V gene end was trimmed by 4 bases and the J gene end by 0 bases; junction bases not matched to a gene: 7. CDR3 loop: CASSRGPGQSTDTQYF. The CDR3 DNA reads TGTGCCAGTAGTAGGGGCCCGGGACAGAGCACAGATACGCAGTATTTT.

The chain uses TRBV11-2 and TRBJ2-7; D unresolved. V was pared by 6 bases and J by 2 bases, with 20 bases between. This CDR3 contains 16 residues. Per the germline V gene, CDR1 is SGHAT and CDR2 is FQNNGV. This CDR3 is CASSRISRPGAYEQYF. CDR3 DNA sequence: TGTGCCAGCAGTCGTATCAGCCGGCCTGGAGCCTACGAGCAGTACTTC.

The V call is TRBV6-1, the J call TRBJ2-7; a possible D gene is TRBD1 (6 bases). The CDR3 has 14 residues. Between the trimmed V and J ends, which lost 0 bases and 4 bases, there was a span of 10 bases. The germline gives CDR1 MNHNS, CDR2 SASEGT. CDR3 in amino acids: CASSEARGTYEQYF. The CDR3 DNA reads as TGTGCCAGCAGTGAAGCCAGGGGAACATACGAGCAGTACTTC.

This clone occurred once. In nucleotides, the CDR3 is TGTGCCAGCAACGACTGGCGGCAGGGGATTTATGGCTACACCTTC. Its translation is CASNDWRQGIYGYTF. The genes are TRBV11-1 and TRBJ1-2; tentatively, D is TRBD1 (6 bases). The V end was cut by 7 bases, the J end by 5 bases, with 20 bases between. In germline, CDR1 is SGHAT, CDR2 FQDESV (reference sequence). The CDR3 extends over 15 amino acids.